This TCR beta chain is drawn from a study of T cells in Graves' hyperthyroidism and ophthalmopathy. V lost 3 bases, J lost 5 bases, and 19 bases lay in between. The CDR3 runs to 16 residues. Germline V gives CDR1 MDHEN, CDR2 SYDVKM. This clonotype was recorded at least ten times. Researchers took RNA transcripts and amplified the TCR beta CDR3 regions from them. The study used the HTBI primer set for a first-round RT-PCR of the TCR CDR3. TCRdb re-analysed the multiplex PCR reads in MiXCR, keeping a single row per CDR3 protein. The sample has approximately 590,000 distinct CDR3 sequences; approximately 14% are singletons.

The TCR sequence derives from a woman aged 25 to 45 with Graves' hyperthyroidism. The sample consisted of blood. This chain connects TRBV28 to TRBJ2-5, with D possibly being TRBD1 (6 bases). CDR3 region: CASSFGRGSRRETQYF. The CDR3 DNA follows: TGTGCCAGCAGTTTTGGTAGGGGGAGTCGTCGGGAGACCCAGTACTTC.